These 31 T cell receptor beta chains were sequenced from one sample in a study of CD8 T cells in ankylosing spondylitis. General study results and limits: Apparently characteristic of ankylosing spondylitis blood was a TCR beta motif (eight highly homologous variants).

The antigens of these receptors remain unknown. A single record per CDR3 protein comes from TCRdb applying MiXCR to the 5' RACE reads. This sample yields about 750,000 distinct CDR3 sequences, of which roughly 20% are seen a single time; 15% to 20% belongs to the top ten. The specimen sequenced was blood, either unsorted or a sorted T cell fraction (not recorded which). These TCRs come from a male donor with ankylosing spondylitis.

J is TRBJ1-1 and V is TRBV6-6, with 8 bases fitting TRBD1. Germline V gene lookup returns CDR1 MNHNY and CDR2 SVGAGI (reference sequence). V shed 7 bases, J shed 3 bases, and the junction held 13 bases outside the gene matches. CDR3 length equals 16 residues. CDR3 in DNA: TGTGCCAGCATAGTCCGCCCGGACAGGGTACACACTGAAGCTTTCTTT. It translates to CASIVRPDRVHTEAFF.

V and J are TRBV7-8 and TRBJ2-7; D remains ambiguous. V lost 2 bases and J lost 4, with 6 bases in between. The CDR3 totals 12 residues. Germline lookup yields CDR1 SGHVS and CDR2 FQNEAQ. CDR3 amino acids: CASSLQIYEQYF. As DNA, the CDR3 is TGTGCCAGCAGCTTACAGATTTACGAGCAGTACTTC.

A few counts support this clonotype. The chain is built from TRBV12-3 or TRBV12-4 and TRBJ1-2; TRBD1 matches 7 bases. Losses at the gene ends were 3 bases for V and 3 bases for J; bases not matched to a gene: 4. The CDR3 contains 14 residues. CDR3 sequence reads: CASSFARGDYGYTF. As DNA, the CDR3 is TGTGCCAGCAGTTTTGCCAGGGGGGACTATGGCTACACCTTC.

In its sample, this clonotype was seen a few times. The chain carries TRBV6-2 or TRBV6-3 and TRBJ1-6; 8 bases are a match to TRBD1. CDR1 is MNHEY and CDR2 is SVGEGT in the germline V gene. This CDR3 contains 20 residues. The ends lost 0 bases at V and 0 bases at J; junction bases unmatched: 10. The CDR3 DNA reads as TGTGCCAGCAGTTACTCCGCACCAACAGGGGGGTACTCCTATAATTCACCCCTCCACTTT. Residues: CASSYSAPTGGYSYNSPLHF.

In this sample, this clonotype turned up many times. V gene TRBV18 combines with J gene TRBJ2-1, with D tentatively TRBD1 (5 bases). Germline CDR1 and CDR2: KGHSH and LQKENI. This CDR3 has 16 residues. The V end lost 4 bases, the J end lost 5 bases, and 18 bases lay between the germline ends. The CDR3 is CASSRTGQGQNNEQFF. In DNA form, the CDR3 reads TGTGCCAGCTCACGCACGGGTCAGGGCCAGAACAATGAGCAGTTCTTC.

This clonotype was found many times. This chain connects TRBV12-3 or TRBV12-4 to TRBJ2-1; D possibly corresponds to TRBD2 (6 bases). V lost 6 bases, J lost 5 bases, and 17 bases lay in between. CDR3 length: 15 amino acids. Written as DNA, the CDR3 is TGTGCCAGCAGCCGCGGGACTTCCTATCACAATGAGCAGTTCTTC. Translation gives CASSRGTSYHNEQFF.

The chain recombines TRBV18 with TRBJ1-2, with TRBD1 matching 9 bases. The CDR3 is made up of 15 amino acids. The germline CDR1 and CDR2 sequences are KGHSH and LQKENI. V gave up 3 bases and J gave up 8 bases; unmatched junction bases: 10. CDR3 coding DNA: TGTGCCAGCTCACCCGCCGGGACAGGGAACCTCGGCTACACCTTC. It translates to CASSPAGTGNLGYTF.

This clonotype was seen only a few times. This chain links TRBV10-3 with TRBJ2-7; perhaps TRBD1 as D (5 bases). The CDR3 runs 17 residues. V lost 4 bases, J lost 0 bases, and 19 bases lay in between. Looked up from germline, CDR1 is ENHRY and CDR2 is SYGVKD. For the CDR3, the DNA is TGTGCCATCAGTGGGCGTATTTCACAGGCCAGCTCCTACGAGCAGTACTTC. This encodes CAISGRISQASSYEQYF.

The sample holds a few counts of this clonotype. The rearrangement links TRBV6-1 to TRBJ1-2, with TRBD1 matching over 8 bases. The CDR3 covers 14 residues. CDR1 and CDR2 (germline): MNHNS, SASEGT. The V gene end was trimmed by 6 bases and the J gene end by 12 bases; junction bases not matched to a gene: 15. CDR3 in DNA: TGTGCCAGCAGGCAAGGACAGGGAAGGAGGGGCAACACCTTC. Protein sequence: CASRQGQGRRGNTF.

In this sample, this clonotype turned up a few times. This rearrangement joins TRBV3-1 to TRBJ2-7; perhaps TRBD1 as D (6 bases). V was pared by 2 bases and J by 2 bases, with 10 bases between. Looked up from germline, CDR1 is LGHDT and CDR2 is YNNKEL (reference sequence). The CDR3 length is 14 residues. The CDR3 coding sequence is TGTGCCAGCAGCCAAATTGGGGGCCCCTACGAGCAGTACTTC. Translated, it gives CASSQIGGPYEQYF.

This clonotype was seen only a few times. The chain carries TRBV5-1 and TRBJ1-2; D unclear. The V gene's germline CDR1 is SGHRS and CDR2 YFSETQ. The CDR3 has 14 amino acids. V dropped 0 bases and J dropped 6 bases, with 12 bases sitting between them. The CDR3 here is CASSLVRHDDGYTF. Written as DNA, the CDR3 is TGCGCCAGCAGCTTGGTCAGGCACGACGATGGCTACACCTTC.

The genes are TRBV29-1 and TRBJ1-5; a possible D gene is TRBD1 (5 bases). The CDR3 runs to 13 residues. Germline V CDR1 and CDR2: SQVTM, ANQGSEA. V gave up 1 base and J gave up 7 bases, with 11 bases separating them. The CDR3 DNA sequence: TGCAGCGTTGAAGTCGGGGGAAACCAGCCCCAGCATTTT. Its protein is CSVEVGGNQPQHF.

This clonotype has a handful of counts. The chain carries TRBV3-1 and TRBJ1-2, with 9 positions matching TRBD1. CDR1 is LGHDT and CDR2 is YNNKEL in the germline V gene (reference sequence). There are 14 residues in the CDR3. V lost 3 bases to trimming and J lost 8 bases; unmatched junction nucleotides: 7. CDR3 loop: CASSHRDRASGYTF. The CDR3 coding sequence is TGTGCCAGCAGCCACCGGGACAGGGCATCCGGCTACACCTTC.

This clonotype was seen ten or more times. The V call is TRBV12-3 or TRBV12-4, the J call TRBJ1-3, with a possible D match to TRBD1 (6 bases). The CDR3 sequence is 12 residues long. V gave up 6 bases and J gave up 9 bases, with 12 bases separating them. CDR3 DNA sequence: TGTGCCAGCAGGGGAGTAGGGGGCACCATATATTTT. This sequence encodes CASRGVGGTIYF.

This clonotype was recorded a few times. The rearrangement links TRBV6-1 to TRBJ2-1, with 7 nucleotides matching TRBD1. Germline CDR1 and CDR2: MNHNS and SASEGT. The junction had 2 bases not matched to a gene; V was cut back by 8 bases and J by 4 bases. The CDR3 totals 12 residues. Written as DNA, the CDR3 is TGTGCCAGCGGGACAGCATACAATGAGCAGTTCTTC. Amino acid sequence: CASGTAYNEQFF.

There are a few counts of this clonotype. The chain links TRBV4-2 to TRBJ2-1; D is unresolved. The germline V gene has CDR1 LGHNA and CDR2 YNFKEQ. Trimming stripped 1 base from V and 0 bases from J, with 16 bases between. The CDR3 totals 18 residues. The CDR3 nucleotides read TGTGCCAGCAGCCAAGTAAGATACGGCGGAAGCTCCTACAATGAGCAGTTCTTC. This encodes CASSQVRYGGSSYNEQFF.

V gene TRBV6-1 combines with J gene TRBJ1-5; D unresolved. Germline V lookup: CDR1 MNHNS, CDR2 SASEGT. Trimming took off 0 bases at V and 0 bases at J, with 21 bases between the two ends. The CDR3 has 20 residues. CDR3 sequence: CASSEAWAGRYPYSNQPQHF. The CDR3 nucleotides read TGTGCCAGCAGTGAAGCCTGGGCAGGCCGTTATCCTTATAGCAATCAGCCCCAGCATTTT.

In this sample, this clonotype turned up a few times. This CDR3 reads CASSQTGTGPYGYTF. The CDR3 nucleotides are TGTGCCAGCAGCCAAACCGGGACAGGACCGTATGGCTACACCTTC. The chain carries TRBV3-1 and TRBJ1-2; 8 bases agree with TRBD1. V shed 2 bases, J shed 5 bases, and the junction held 7 bases outside the gene matches. The CDR3 extends over 15 amino acids. The V gene's germline CDR1 is LGHDT and CDR2 YNNKEL (reference sequence).

A few counts support this clonotype. The chain employs TRBV5-1 and TRBJ2-1, with 7 bases lining up with TRBD1. Germline values: CDR1 SGHRS, CDR2 YFSETQ. Germline trimming cut 0 bases from V and 6 bases from J; bases unmatched to any gene: 6. This CDR3 comprises 15 residues. CDR3 protein: CASSLVGGQINEQFF. CDR3 DNA sequence: TGCGCCAGCAGCTTGGTAGGGGGACAGATCAATGAGCAGTTCTTC.

A few counts support this clonotype. The gene calls are TRBV7-8 and TRBJ2-1; tentatively, D is TRBD1 or TRBD2 (5 bases each). Trimming removed 7 bases from V and 10 bases from J, with 23 bases in between. The CDR3 runs 15 residues. Germline-derived CDR1 and CDR2 are SGHVS and FQNEAQ. The CDR3, as DNA: TGTGCCAGCATCCGTGGGGGTACTCCGTATGGCGAGCAGTTCTTC. Its protein is CASIRGGTPYGEQFF.

CDR3 in DNA: TGTGCCAGCTCACCAGAGTGGGGCCCCCAAGAGACCCAGTACTTC. This gives the protein CASSPEWGPQETQYF. The J gene is TRBJ2-5, the V gene TRBV18; D is perhaps TRBD1 (5 bases). The CDR3 totals 15 residues. Trimming removed 2 bases at V and 1 base at J, with 11 bases between. Germline V gene lookup returns CDR1 KGHSH and CDR2 LQKENI.

This clonotype was detected many times. The DNA of the CDR3 is TGCGCCAGCAGCCAAGAGATTGGGCCCAATGAGCAGTTCTTC. It translates to CASSQEIGPNEQFF. The V gene is TRBV4-3, the J gene TRBJ2-1, with D unresolved. Deletions cut 0 bases from V and 6 bases from J, with 9 bases between. CDR1 is LGHNA, CDR2 YSLEER, per germline. This CDR3 has 14 amino acids.

Only a few counts were recorded for this clonotype. The chain has TRBV18 and TRBJ2-7; TRBD1 matches at 10 bases. The ends lost 1 base at V and 7 bases at J; junction bases unmatched: 10. The germline V gene encodes CDR1 KGHSH and CDR2 LQKENI. The CDR3 is 16 amino acids. Here the CDR3 DNA reads TGTGCCAGCTCACCACTTTGGGACAGGGGTCCCCTGGAGCAGTACTTC. Residues: CASSPLWDRGPLEQYF.

V usage is TRBV5-6 and J usage is TRBJ1-5; 9 bases line up with TRBD1. V lost 5 bases and J lost 5; bases outside the gene matches: 5. CDR1 and CDR2 (germline): SGHDT, YYEEEE. CDR3 length: 14 amino acids. CDR3 coding DNA: TGTGCCAGCAGAACCACAGGGGGCGATCAGCCCCAGCATTTT. This encodes CASRTTGGDQPQHF.

The chain has TRBV6-1 and TRBJ2-1, with 11 bases matching TRBD2. This CDR3 comprises 15 residues. The germline V gene has CDR1 MNHNS and CDR2 SASEGT. Trimming cost V 6 bases and J 6 bases; bases outside gene matches: 7. The DNA of the CDR3 is TGTGCCAGCAGGCCGACTAGCGGGGCCGGCAATGAGCAGTTCTTC. Its protein product is CASRPTSGAGNEQFF.

The chain employs TRBV5-1 and TRBJ2-3, with TRBD2 matching 11 bases. CDR1 and CDR2 from the germline V gene are SGHRS and YFSETQ. The J segment lost 5 bases and the V segment lost 0 bases, leaving 5 bases of the junction unmatched. This CDR3 has 16 amino acids. CDR3 amino acids: CASSLALAGGIDTQYF. In DNA, the CDR3 is TGCGCCAGCAGCTTGGCCCTAGCGGGAGGTATAGATACGCAGTATTTT.

This clonotype occurred many times. The V call is TRBV5-1, the J call TRBJ2-7; no firm D call. The CDR3 contains 14 residues. The germline gives CDR1 SGHRS, CDR2 YFSETQ. V was cut by 1 base and J by 1 base, with 9 bases left in between. CDR3 protein: CASSLWIGSYEQYF. In DNA, the CDR3 is TGCGCCAGCAGCTTGTGGATCGGTTCCTACGAGCAGTACTTC.

This clonotype occurred many times. The chain employs TRBV7-2 and TRBJ2-1, with 11 bases matching TRBD2. The J segment lost 4 bases and the V segment lost 2 bases, leaving 7 bases of the junction unmatched. The CDR3 is made up of 17 amino acids. Germline assignment: CDR1 SGHTA and CDR2 FQGNSA. DNA of the CDR3: TGTGCCAGCAGCTTAAGGTCGGGACTAGCGGATTACAATGAGCAGTTCTTC. Translated: CASSLRSGLADYNEQFF.

This clonotype was seen ten or more times. The gene calls are TRBV20-1 and TRBJ2-7; 10 bases agree with TRBD1. CDR3 length equals 14 residues. The germline V gene has CDR1 DFQATT and CDR2 SNEGSKA (reference sequence). The junction had 4 bases not matched to a gene; V was cut back by 3 bases and J by 2 bases. CDR3 loop: CSARVDRGPYEQYF. The CDR3 coding sequence is TGCAGTGCTAGGGTAGACAGGGGGCCCTACGAGCAGTACTTC.

The chain employs TRBV7-9 and TRBJ2-1; 11 positions agree with TRBD2. Germline lookup yields CDR1 SEHNR and CDR2 FQNEAQ (reference sequence). CDR3 size: 16 residues. V was clipped by 5 bases and J by 5 bases; unmatched bases: 8. CDR3 region: CASSPTTSGGNNEQFF. The CDR3 nucleotides are TGTGCCAGCAGCCCGACTACTAGCGGGGGCAACAATGAGCAGTTCTTC.

This clonotype was seen only a few times. This chain uses TRBV11-2 with TRBJ2-3; TRBD2 aligns across 7 bases. After removal of 5 bases from V and 0 bases from J, the junction contained 5 bases not matched to a gene. The CDR3 has 15 residues. The germline V gene has CDR1 SGHAT and CDR2 FQNNGV. The CDR3 DNA sequence: TGTGCCAGCAGCGAGCCGGGGGGTAGCACAGATACGCAGTATTTT. Translation: CASSEPGGSTDTQYF.